Listed below are T cell receptor beta chains from one sample, sequenced in a study of beta chain features in type 1 diabetes. Libraries were prepared by immunoSEQ multiplex PCR; TCRdb keeps only in-frame clonotypes and omits some of them. The repertoire holds 500,000 to 650,000 clones, with around 12% as singletons. The sequenced sample was naive CD4+ T cells from blood. All receptors derive from a man aged 25-45 years with type 1 diabetes. Each CDR3 is given with its conserved first and last residue. Only part of the rows carry a size: once, few, many, or a class if the clone is expanded.

clone_size: -; v_call: TRBV28; cdr3_length: 15; cdr3_aa: CASSLGQGASQPQHF
clone_size: few; v_call: TRBV10-3; cdr3_length: 14; cdr3_aa: CAISAGTREQTQYF
clone_size: -; v_call: TRBV21-1; cdr3_length: 11; cdr3_aa: CASRIFYEQYF
clone_size: -; v_call: TRBV6-1; cdr3_length: 11; cdr3_aa: CASSLGYGYTF
clone_size: -; v_call: TRBV7-9; cdr3_length: 13; cdr3_aa: CASSLALSYGYTF
clone_size: -; v_call: TRBV5-1; cdr3_length: 14; cdr3_aa: CASSWGTDSYGYTF
clone_size: -; v_call: TRBV4-3; cdr3_length: 17; cdr3_aa: CASSQEYAARPYNEQFF
clone_size: -; v_call: TRBV28; cdr3_length: 14; cdr3_aa: CASSLGVRNNEQFF
clone_size: few; v_call: TRBV19; cdr3_length: 16; cdr3_aa: CASSRDWTDQNYGYTF
clone_size: -; v_call: TRBV2; cdr3_length: 14; cdr3_aa: CASSVVSGYNEQFF
clone_size: -; v_call: TRBV7-9; cdr3_length: 15; cdr3_aa: CASSPVGAGANIQYF
clone_size: -; v_call: TRBV7-2; cdr3_length: 13; cdr3_aa: CASSLVGGEKLFF
clone_size: -; v_call: TRBV7-2; cdr3_length: 16; cdr3_aa: CASSSTGSIFGNEQFF
clone_size: once; v_call: TRBV25-1; cdr3_length: 14; cdr3_aa: CASSKNSYNSPLHF
clone_size: -; v_call: TRBV4-3; cdr3_length: 16; cdr3_aa: CASSQVRARMNTEAFF
clone_size: -; v_call: TRBV7-2; cdr3_length: 15; cdr3_aa: CASSSTAISYNEQFF
clone_size: -; v_call: TRBV25-1; cdr3_length: 16; cdr3_aa: CASSEVNQGQNSPLHF
clone_size: few; v_call: TRBV4-3; cdr3_length: 15; cdr3_aa: CASSQSGGTGNTIYF
clone_size: few; v_call: TRBV9; cdr3_length: 16; cdr3_aa: CASSVATQRGGETQYF
clone_size: -; v_call: TRBV4-2; cdr3_length: 16; cdr3_aa: CASSSGGYAGANVLTF
clone_size: -; v_call: TRBV14; cdr3_length: 11; cdr3_aa: CASSHTYEQYF
clone_size: -; v_call: TRBV5-4; cdr3_length: 11; cdr3_aa: CAISTNTEAFF
clone_size: -; v_call: TRBV9; cdr3_length: 15; cdr3_aa: CASSVGGQRNQPQHF
clone_size: -; v_call: TRBV19; cdr3_length: 15; cdr3_aa: CASNLAGTGDQPQHF
clone_size: -; v_call: TRBV7-9; cdr3_length: 14; cdr3_aa: CASSLAAGNQPQHF
clone_size: -; v_call: TRBV6-6; cdr3_length: 14; cdr3_aa: CASSPPAGAREQYF
clone_size: few; v_call: TRBV28; cdr3_length: 15; cdr3_aa: CASSSPSGDGGELFF
clone_size: -; v_call: TRBV21-1; cdr3_length: 18; cdr3_aa: CASSKALSHRHCTDTQYF
clone_size: few; v_call: TRBV6-1; cdr3_length: 15; cdr3_aa: CASSRQGDSNQPQHF
clone_size: -; v_call: TRBV19; cdr3_length: 14; cdr3_aa: CASRPTGRQETQYF
clone_size: few; v_call: TRBV16; cdr3_length: 15; cdr3_aa: CASSQGQAGATGYTF
clone_size: -; v_call: TRBV5-1; cdr3_length: 13; cdr3_aa: CASSIRTTDTQYF
clone_size: -; v_call: TRBV7-2; cdr3_length: 13; cdr3_aa: CASSPRGQETQYF
clone_size: few; v_call: TRBV6-5; cdr3_length: 14; cdr3_aa: CASSYFRTGEEQYF
clone_size: few; v_call: TRBV6-5; cdr3_length: 15; cdr3_aa: CASSYSDRANTEAFF
clone_size: -; v_call: TRBV5-1; cdr3_length: 14; cdr3_aa: CASSFRQLTDTQYF
clone_size: few; v_call: TRBV29-1; cdr3_length: 13; cdr3_aa: CSVGDRGTYEQYF
clone_size: -; v_call: TRBV30; cdr3_length: 14; cdr3_aa: CAWSDLPSSYEQYF
clone_size: few; v_call: TRBV9; cdr3_length: 17; cdr3_aa: CASSARLAGVNTGELFF
clone_size: few; v_call: TRBV7-2; cdr3_length: 17; cdr3_aa: CASSPRQGGVANEKLFF
clone_size: -; v_call: TRBV20-1; cdr3_length: 11; cdr3_aa: CSARLRVEAFF
clone_size: few; v_call: TRBV30; cdr3_length: 14; cdr3_aa: CAWTPPHHQETQYF
clone_size: few; v_call: TRBV7-9; cdr3_length: 13; cdr3_aa: CASSLLAADTQYF
clone_size: -; v_call: TRBV2; cdr3_length: 14; cdr3_aa: CASHAGLGKTEAFF
clone_size: few; v_call: TRBV29-1; cdr3_length: 14; cdr3_aa: CSVVQGLHYNEQFF
clone_size: few; v_call: TRBV18; cdr3_length: 13; cdr3_aa: CASSGDANTEAFF
clone_size: few; v_call: TRBV5-1; cdr3_length: 14; cdr3_aa: CASGDGRYNSPLHF
clone_size: -; v_call: TRBV28; cdr3_length: 16; cdr3_aa: CASSSGGSEAYNEQFF
clone_size: -; v_call: TRBV28; cdr3_length: 14; cdr3_aa: CASIEQHGVGEQYF
clone_size: -; v_call: TRBV4-3; cdr3_length: 18; cdr3_aa: CASSQGDMAGGKQETQYF
clone_size: -; v_call: TRBV7-2; cdr3_length: 14; cdr3_aa: CASSARTGDQPQHF
clone_size: few; v_call: TRBV30; cdr3_length: 16; cdr3_aa: CAWRRTGTVNTGELFF